One and the same sample provided the 26 T cell receptor beta chains below, sequenced in a study of T cell responses to AZD1222 COVID-19 vaccine. TCRdb's copy holds only in-frame clones and misses some; the assay was immunoSEQ multiplex PCR. The top ten hold 2.5% to 3% of the sample, which has over 95,000 clones, 70% to 90% seen once. The starting material was peripheral blood, obtained on day 0 of AZD1222 vaccination. The receptors originated from an adult in good health.

The chain has TRBV3-1 (or the pseudogene TRBV3-2) and TRBJ1-3; D possibly corresponds to TRBD1 (5 bases). Germline V gene data show CDR1 as LGHDT and CDR2 as YNNKEL (reference sequence). The CDR3 is 15 amino acids. The V and J ends lost 4 bases and 2 bases respectively, with 12 bases between them. CDR3 sequence (DNA): TGTGCCAGCAGCCCCGGATGGGGGACTGGAAACACCATATATTTT. Its translation: CASSPGWGTGNTIYF.

The chain employs TRBV19 and TRBJ1-1, with a tentative D call TRBD1 (6 bases). The CDR3 is 14 amino acids. V was clipped by 4 bases and J by 1 base, with 10 bases between them. Germline V CDR1 and CDR2: LNHDA, SQIVND (reference sequence). The chain's CDR3 is CASSSRGPNTEAFF. The CDR3 nucleotides are TGTGCCAGTAGTAGTCGGGGGCCGAACACTGAAGCTTTCTTT.

The chain carries TRBV24-1 and TRBJ2-1; D ambiguous. Germline V CDR1 and CDR2: KGHDR, SFDVKD. CDR3 length: 14 amino acids. The V end was cut by 3 bases, the J end by 8 bases, with 13 bases between. This CDR3 reads CATSDPRNRHEQFF. In nucleotides, the CDR3 is TGTGCCACCAGTGATCCAAGAAATAGACATGAGCAGTTCTTC.

The chain employs TRBV6-6 and TRBJ1-1; 7 bases line up with TRBD1. The trim removed 6 bases at V and 2 bases at J, leaving 6 bases unmatched. There are 14 residues in the CDR3. Germline V gene lookup returns CDR1 MNHNY and CDR2 SVGAGI (reference sequence). Written as DNA, the CDR3 is TGTGCCAGCAGCTTGGACAGGATCAACACTGAAGCTTTCTTT. Encoded protein: CASSLDRINTEAFF.

The V gene is TRBV7-2, the J gene TRBJ2-1, with 9 bases aligning to TRBD2. Per the germline V gene, CDR1 is SGHTA and CDR2 is FQGNSA. Unmatched junction bases numbered 11, after V lost 5 bases and J lost 3 bases. The CDR3 spans 17 residues. The CDR3 nucleotides read TGTGCCAGCAGCCCCATTTTAGCGGGAGATTACTACAATGAGCAGTTCTTC. Its translation is CASSPILAGDYYNEQFF.

J is TRBJ2-1 and V is TRBV19, with 9 positions matching TRBD1. The trim removed 9 bases at V and 6 bases at J, leaving 6 bases unmatched. This CDR3 spans 13 amino acids. Germline V gene sequence: CDR1 LNHDA, CDR2 SQIVND (reference sequence). This chain's CDR3 is CASSTGGGNEQFF. The CDR3 nucleotides read TGTGCCAGCTCGACAGGGGGAGGCAATGAGCAGTTCTTC.

The chain is built from TRBV4-2 and TRBJ1-2; D is perhaps TRBD1 (5 bases). The CDR3 totals 14 residues. CDR1 is LGHNA, CDR2 YNFKEQ, per germline. The V end was cut by 0 bases, the J end by 2 bases, with 7 bases between. The CDR3 sequence is CASSQDRQNYGYTF. CDR3 nucleotides: TGTGCCAGCAGCCAAGACCGACAGAACTATGGCTACACCTTC.

The DNA of the CDR3 is TGTGCCAGTAGTATCGGGGGGTTTTCTGAAGCTTTCTTT. This gives the protein CASSIGGFSEAFF. The genes are TRBV19 and TRBJ1-1, with a tentative D call TRBD1 (5 bases). Between the trimmed V and J ends, which lost 3 bases and 6 bases, there was a span of 11 bases. The CDR3 has 13 residues. Germline V gene sequence: CDR1 LNHDA, CDR2 SQIVND (reference sequence).

J is TRBJ2-7 and V is TRBV5-6, with D uncertain. Looked up from germline, CDR1 is SGHDT and CDR2 is YYEEEE. V was clipped by 0 bases and J by 4 bases, with 5 bases between them. The CDR3 spans 12 residues. The CDR3 DNA sequence: TGTGCCAGCAGCTTGGGCCAGTACGAGCAGTACTTC. Its translation: CASSLGQYEQYF. Complete variable domain (other parts from reference TRBV5-6 and TRBJ2-7): DAGVTQSPTHLIKTRGQQVTLRCSPKSGHDTVSWYQQALGQGPQFIFQYYEEEERQRGNFPDRFSGHQFPNYSSELNVNALLLGDSALYLCASSLGQYEQYFGPGTRLTVT.

The chain carries TRBV18 and TRBJ2-1; 9 bases match TRBD2. Germline V gene data show CDR1 as KGHSH and CDR2 as LQKENI. This CDR3 is 17 amino acids long. V lost 3 bases to trimming and J lost 7 bases; unmatched junction nucleotides: 13. This CDR3 is CASSPSPGLAGLNEQFF. CDR3 DNA sequence: TGTGCCAGCTCACCTTCCCCAGGTCTAGCGGGGTTAAATGAGCAGTTCTTC.

The chain has TRBV19 and TRBJ1-5; possible D gene TRBD1, 5 bases. In germline, CDR1 is LNHDA, CDR2 SQIVND (reference sequence). V was trimmed by 0 bases and J by 6 bases, leaving 12 bases between them. The CDR3 length is 15 residues. CDR3 coding DNA: TGTGCCAGTAGTATAGATGGGGCCGGGCTTCAGCCCCAGCATTTT. It yields the protein CASSIDGAGLQPQHF.

CDR3 coding DNA: TGTGCCTGGAGTGTAGATGAATCCCGGGGTGGCTACACCTTC. It codes for CAWSVDESRGGYTF. V and J are TRBV30 and TRBJ1-2; D is ambiguous. The CDR3 runs 14 residues. V shed 0 bases and J shed 7 bases, with 15 bases lying between them. Germline lookup yields CDR1 GTSNPN and CDR2 SVGIG (reference sequence).

The CDR3 reads CASSPSERGGYQETQYF. CDR3 bases: TGTGCCAGCAGCCCGAGCGAGCGGGGGGGGTACCAAGAGACCCAGTACTTC. The chain joins TRBV9 to TRBJ2-5; 10 bases map to TRBD2. The CDR3 consists of 17 residues. Looked up from germline, CDR1 is SGDLS and CDR2 is YYNGEE. V gave up 4 bases and J gave up 0 bases; unmatched junction bases: 9.

This clone was seen only once. CDR3 nucleotide sequence: TGCGCCAGCAGCTCCGACACCGTTAATGAAAAACTGTTTTTT. It encodes CASSSDTVNEKLFF. The chain couples TRBV5-1 to TRBJ1-4; D is uncertain. With 3 bases removed from V and 4 bases from J, the gap between germline ends came to 10 bases. The length of the CDR3 is 14 residues. The germline V gene encodes CDR1 SGHRS and CDR2 YFSETQ.

The CDR3 is CASSLDRTGELFF. Written as DNA, the CDR3 is TGTGCCAGCAGCTTAGATCGGACGGGGGAGCTGTTTTTT. This chain joins TRBV11-3 and TRBJ2-2; D gene unclear. V gave up 0 bases and J gave up 8 bases, with 7 bases separating them. The CDR3 extends over 13 amino acids. The germline V gene encodes CDR1 SGHNT and CDR2 YENEEA.

The V call is TRBV3-1 (or the pseudogene TRBV3-2), the J call TRBJ2-3; a possible D gene is TRBD1 (5 bases). This CDR3 has 19 amino acids. Trimming stripped 0 bases from V and 2 bases from J, with 21 bases between. From germline, CDR1 is LGHDT and CDR2 YNNKEL (reference sequence). The DNA of the CDR3 is TGTGCCAGCAGCCAAGAGAGTGGCAGGGTGGTCGTGTCCACAGATACGCAGTATTTT. Translation gives CASSQESGRVVVSTDTQYF.

The chain has TRBV18 and TRBJ2-5; D call uncertain. Germline lookup yields CDR1 KGHSH and CDR2 LQKENI. V was trimmed by 1 base and J by 5 bases, leaving 2 bases between them. The CDR3 runs 11 residues. Here the CDR3 reads CASSPRETQYF. CDR3 bases: TGTGCCAGCTCACCACGGGAGACCCAGTACTTC.

V and J are TRBV6-4 and TRBJ1-2; D may be TRBD1 (5 bases). The V gene lost 5 bases and the J gene lost 0 bases, with 13 bases spanning the gap. Germline V CDR1 and CDR2: MRHNA, SNTAGT. The CDR3 is 15 residues long. The CDR3 sequence is CASSQQAAANYGYTF. The DNA of the CDR3 is TGTGCCAGCAGTCAACAGGCCGCAGCTAACTATGGCTACACCTTC.

This clone turned up a few times. The chain is built from TRBV12-5 and TRBJ2-1; 8 bases align to TRBD2. Germline CDR1 is LGHNT and CDR2 is FRNRAP. V dropped 2 bases and J dropped 1; count of bases not matched to a gene: 13. This CDR3 spans 19 amino acids. CDR3 sequence (DNA): TGTGCTAGTGGTTTGCTAGCCGGAGCGGGGGCGTTTTCCTACAATGAGCAGTTCTTC. Protein product: CASGLLAGAGAFSYNEQFF.

The V and J genes are TRBV29-1 and TRBJ1-2; 9 bases are shared with TRBD1. Germline CDR1 SQVTM, CDR2 ANQGSEA. The CDR3 extends over 13 amino acids. Germline trimming cut 7 bases from V and 7 bases from J; bases unmatched to any gene: 10. The CDR3 sequence: CSARPGQGSGYTF. The CDR3 DNA reads as TGCAGCGCCAGACCGGGACAGGGATCTGGCTACACCTTC.

J is TRBJ2-5 and V is TRBV7-2; D tentatively reads TRBD1 or TRBD2 (5 bases each). Germline-derived CDR1 and CDR2 are SGHTA and FQGNSA. V lost 2 bases and J lost 2, with 15 bases in between. The CDR3 runs 16 residues. CDR3: CASSLMGPAIQETQYF. The CDR3 region has the DNA TGTGCCAGCAGCTTAATGGGACCGGCAATTCAAGAGACCCAGTACTTC. Combining the CDR3 with reference TRBV7-2 and TRBJ2-5 gives the whole variable domain GAGVSQSPSNKVTEKGKDVELRCDPISGHTALYWYRQSLGQGLEFLIYFQGNSAPDKSGLPSDRFSAERTGGSVSTLTIQRTQQEDSAVYLCASSLMGPAIQETQYFGPGTRLLVL.

In this sample, this clone turned up a few times. The chain carries TRBV12-3 or TRBV12-4 and TRBJ1-1; D not certain. This CDR3 is built from 13 residues. The V gene lost 5 bases and the J gene lost 4 bases, with 11 bases spanning the gap. The CDR3 loop reads CASSPLLGTEAFF. The CDR3 region has the DNA TGTGCCAGCAGTCCGCTCTTGGGCACTGAAGCTTTCTTT.

In this sample, this clone turned up once. This rearrangement joins TRBV29-1 to TRBJ2-1; no firm D call. Trimming pared 4 bases from V and 10 bases from J, leaving 14 bases between. Germline loops: CDR1 SQVTM, CDR2 ANQGSEA. CDR3 length: 12 residues. This CDR3 is CSVGYGRREQFF. CDR3 DNA sequence: TGCAGCGTTGGGTACGGTCGGCGCGAGCAGTTCTTC.

This clone was found a few times. The V gene is TRBV6-4, the J gene TRBJ1-2, with TRBD1 as a possible D gene (5 bases). V shed 3 bases and J shed 4 bases, with 15 bases lying between them. Germline loops: CDR1 MRHNA, CDR2 SNTAGT. This CDR3 contains 15 residues. The CDR3 spells CASSELGQGGYGYTF. The DNA for the CDR3 is TGTGCCAGCAGTGAATTGGGGCAGGGAGGCTATGGCTACACCTTC.

CDR3 sequence reads: CASSWQGKPSYEQYF. The DNA of the CDR3 is TGTGCCAGCAGTTGGCAGGGCAAGCCCTCCTACGAGCAGTACTTC. The J gene is TRBJ2-7, the V gene TRBV27; possibly TRBD1 for D (5 bases). Trimming took off 4 bases at V and 0 bases at J, with 13 bases between the two ends. This CDR3 has 15 amino acids. The germline V gene encodes CDR1 MNHEY and CDR2 SMNVEV (reference sequence).

The gene calls are TRBV5-1 and TRBJ2-2; 7 bases line up with TRBD1. CDR1 SGHRS and CDR2 YFSETQ come from the germline V gene. The CDR3 contains 15 residues. Losses at the gene ends were 1 base for V and 5 bases for J; bases not matched to a gene: 5. CDR3 sequence: CASSLLRQGTGELFF. The CDR3 DNA follows: TGCGCCAGCAGCTTGTTACGACAGGGAACCGGGGAGCTGTTTTTT.